Listed below are T cell receptor beta chains from one sample, sequenced in a study of shared clonotypes between healthy human individuals. Sequencing was performed with immunoSEQ multiplex PCR; in TCRdb, only in-frame clones are kept and a portion is missing. The sample lists 2,500,000 or so clones, 93% occurring once. The sequenced material came from naive CD4+ T cells from PBMCs. These receptors all come from a man aged 18 to 29 in good health. Some clones in this sample may be carry-over from other donors' samples. The conserved cysteine and the conserved F or W are not part of the CDR3 here. The order of the fields is V gene, J gene, D gene, CDR3 protein. The D gene is left open where the match is weak.

v_call: TRBV7-2
j_call: TRBJ2-3
d_call: TRBD2
cdr3_aa: ASSPALTSGTTYTQY

v_call: TRBV6-1
j_call: TRBJ1-4
d_call: TRBD1
cdr3_aa: ASSEFLQGAGKLF

v_call: TRBV5-4
j_call: TRBJ1-2
d_call: -
cdr3_aa: ASTPYLRRDPYGYT

v_call: TRBV28
j_call: TRBJ1-1
d_call: TRBD1
cdr3_aa: ASGSQGITEAF

v_call: TRBV19
j_call: TRBJ2-3
d_call: -
cdr3_aa: ASSPRTGTDTQY

v_call: TRBV20-1
j_call: TRBJ1-2
d_call: -
cdr3_aa: SEWANYGYT

v_call: TRBV29-1
j_call: TRBJ2-7
d_call: TRBD2
cdr3_aa: SVDTSGMGEQY

v_call: TRBV28
j_call: TRBJ2-1
d_call: -
cdr3_aa: ASSLSEEQF

v_call: TRBV2
j_call: TRBJ1-4
d_call: -
cdr3_aa: ASCIRLTKTTSNEKLF

v_call: TRBV5-5
j_call: TRBJ2-5
d_call: TRBD2
cdr3_aa: ASSWILKGLAGPETQY

v_call: TRBV7-8
j_call: TRBJ2-3
d_call: -
cdr3_aa: ASSFPLGISTDTQY

v_call: TRBV27
j_call: TRBJ1-1
d_call: -
cdr3_aa: ASSFRSSPNTEAF

v_call: TRBV2
j_call: TRBJ2-5
d_call: -
cdr3_aa: ASSRGVETQY

v_call: TRBV2
j_call: TRBJ2-7
d_call: -
cdr3_aa: ASQGQVGSEQY

v_call: TRBV28
j_call: TRBJ2-7
d_call: -
cdr3_aa: ASRTGVSYEQY

v_call: TRBV30
j_call: TRBJ2-7
d_call: TRBD2
cdr3_aa: AWTPGRHYYEQY

v_call: TRBV5-4
j_call: TRBJ2-1
d_call: TRBD2
cdr3_aa: ASSLGLAGEYNEQF

v_call: TRBV6-5
j_call: TRBJ2-1
d_call: -
cdr3_aa: ASSYGRAPYNEQF

v_call: TRBV5-4
j_call: TRBJ2-3
d_call: -
cdr3_aa: ASSLLQGADTQY

v_call: TRBV30
j_call: TRBJ1-1
d_call: -
cdr3_aa: AWSGHPRYTEAF

v_call: TRBV5-1
j_call: TRBJ2-7
d_call: -
cdr3_aa: ASSWGADSYEQY

v_call: TRBV4-1
j_call: TRBJ1-4
d_call: TRBD1
cdr3_aa: ASSPYRGNEKLF

v_call: TRBV14
j_call: TRBJ2-2
d_call: -
cdr3_aa: ASIGGSVTGELF

v_call: TRBV5-1
j_call: TRBJ2-1
d_call: TRBD2
cdr3_aa: ASSTGTSGNNEQF

v_call: TRBV5-5
j_call: TRBJ2-7
d_call: -
cdr3_aa: ASSFFGPVSYEQY

v_call: TRBV5-4
j_call: TRBJ2-1
d_call: -
cdr3_aa: ASSLPQPKLYNEQF

v_call: TRBV7-2
j_call: TRBJ2-1
d_call: TRBD1
cdr3_aa: ASSSQGPKQF

v_call: TRBV7-2
j_call: TRBJ1-5
d_call: -
cdr3_aa: ASSLAGGLGQPQH

v_call: TRBV30
j_call: TRBJ2-7
d_call: TRBD1
cdr3_aa: AWSVDRGHEQY

v_call: TRBV25-1
j_call: TRBJ2-5
d_call: -
cdr3_aa: ASSEFGGEGETQY

v_call: TRBV11-3
j_call: TRBJ1-1
d_call: -
cdr3_aa: ASSQQENTEAF

v_call: TRBV9
j_call: TRBJ2-7
d_call: TRBD2
cdr3_aa: ASSFSGEY

v_call: TRBV2
j_call: TRBJ2-7
d_call: -
cdr3_aa: ASSEQGSRYEQY

v_call: TRBV2
j_call: TRBJ1-2
d_call: -
cdr3_aa: ASSASSYYGYT

v_call: TRBV28
j_call: TRBJ1-5
d_call: TRBD1
cdr3_aa: AITGTGLEPQH

v_call: TRBV18
j_call: TRBJ1-1
d_call: -
cdr3_aa: ASSPLMAANTEAF

v_call: TRBV5-5
j_call: TRBJ2-7
d_call: -
cdr3_aa: ASSLEPAYEQY

v_call: TRBV6-6
j_call: TRBJ2-3
d_call: -
cdr3_aa: ASSYSKETDTQY

v_call: TRBV2
j_call: TRBJ2-7
d_call: TRBD1
cdr3_aa: ASSEALRDRDKY

v_call: TRBV19
j_call: TRBJ2-3
d_call: TRBD2
cdr3_aa: ASSIAGGVNTQY

v_call: TRBV11-2
j_call: TRBJ1-3
d_call: -
cdr3_aa: ASSLLRTSSGNTIY

v_call: TRBV5-4
j_call: TRBJ2-3
d_call: TRBD2
cdr3_aa: ASSATSGRRTDTQY

v_call: TRBV27
j_call: TRBJ2-7
d_call: -
cdr3_aa: ASRAGVLGSYEQY

v_call: TRBV28
j_call: TRBJ1-1
d_call: -
cdr3_aa: ASNMPGNTEAF

v_call: TRBV7-3
j_call: TRBJ2-1
d_call: -
cdr3_aa: ASSYLWGGSNEQF

v_call: TRBV6-5
j_call: TRBJ1-4
d_call: TRBD1
cdr3_aa: ASRDRANEKLF